This note documents a single T cell receptor (beta chain) sequence. Its antigen is still unknown. The record originates from a study of T cell responses to AZD1222 COVID-19 vaccine. Notes on the study in general: Donors in the cohort were predominantly white British and more often female, and clonal diversity was possibly underestimated.

The repertoire was sequenced with immunoSEQ multiplex PCR; TCRdb's copy has only in-frame clones and lacks some. The table shows about 130,000 clones, with just over 90% occurring only once. This CDR3 spans 13 amino acids. CDR1 and CDR2 (germline): KGHDR, SFDVKD. V lost 4 bases and J 4 bases, leaving 9 bases between the germline ends. The specimen was peripheral blood, collected 28 days after the second AZD1222 dose. V and J are TRBV24-1 and TRBJ1-2; no clear D gene. The source is an adult who received the AZD1222 COVID-19 vaccine. CDR3 loop: CATSEPYSYGYTF. In DNA, the CDR3 is TGTGCCACCAGTGAACCATACAGCTATGGCTACACCTTC.